This T cell receptor (beta chain) was identified during a study of T cell changes during pregnancy in multiple sclerosis. Libraries were prepared by immunoSEQ multiplex PCR; TCRdb keeps only in-frame clonotypes and omits some of them. Of some 47,000 clones listed, 96% are singletons. V trimming: 4 bases; J trimming: 3 bases; junction bases outside the gene matches: 3. The germline gives CDR1 SNHLY, CDR2 FYNNEI. This CDR3 has 14 amino acids. The rearrangement uses TRBV2 and TRBJ2-1, with 7 positions matching TRBD2. The clonotype originates from a female donor with multiple sclerosis, enrolled in a pregnancy study. The sequences come from peripheral blood, collected in the second trimester of pregnancy. CDR3 protein: CASSAQRGYNEQFF. The DNA for the CDR3 is TGTGCCAGCAGTGCCCAGCGGGGCTACAATGAGCAGTTCTTC.